A single sample gave rise to the 23 T cell receptor beta chains below, sequenced in a study of identical twins. Each CDR3 protein gets one entry after TCRdb re-called the 5' RACE reads with MiXCR. The repertoire includes 210,000 or so distinct CDR3 sequences, more than 15% of them detected once, and roughly two fifths sits in the top ten. The same data also went into a second study, on T cells expressing NK-cell markers.

The specimen was CD8+ T cells sorted from blood. The receptors were gathered from a woman under 30 in good health.

This clonotype was recorded a few times. The chain couples TRBV29-1 to TRBJ2-1; a possible D gene is TRBD2 (5 bases). Germline values: CDR1 SQVTM, CDR2 ANQGSEA. The CDR3 has 12 amino acids. CDR3 in amino acids: CTTKSGYNEQFF. CDR3 nucleotides: TGCACCACCAAATCGGGGTACAATGAGCAGTTCTTC.

There are a few counts of this clonotype. The rearrangement uses TRBV7-6 and TRBJ2-5; perhaps TRBD2 as D (6 bases). V lost 1 base and J lost 3, with 15 bases in between. Germline CDR1 reads SGHVS; CDR2 reads FNYEAQ. The CDR3 sequence is 16 residues long. The CDR3 sequence is CASSLGVADLKETQYF. The CDR3, as DNA: TGTGCCAGCAGCTTAGGGGTAGCGGATTTAAAAGAGACCCAGTACTTC.

The V gene is TRBV12-3 or TRBV12-4, the J gene TRBJ2-7, with 8 nucleotides matching TRBD2. CDR3 length equals 13 residues. The J segment lost 4 bases and the V segment lost 7 bases, leaving 6 bases of the junction unmatched. In DNA, the CDR3 is TGTGCCAGCATCATTGGACTAGCTTACGAGCAGTACTTC. It translates to CASIIGLAYEQYF.

This clonotype is a singleton in its sample. The CDR3: CASSLVPTRGTEAFF. In DNA form, the CDR3 reads TGTGCCAGCAGCTTAGTCCCGACCAGGGGCACTGAAGCTTTCTTT. This chain joins TRBV11-2 and TRBJ1-1, with TRBD1 as a possible D gene (6 bases). CDR1 SGHAT and CDR2 FQNNGV come from the germline V gene. V shed 1 base and J shed 4 bases, with 13 bases lying between them. The CDR3 loop spans 15 amino acids.

This chain connects TRBV7-6 to TRBJ2-1, with D uncertain. The V and J ends lost 3 bases and 0 bases respectively, with 9 bases between them. Germline assignment: CDR1 SGHVS and CDR2 FNYEAQ. CDR3 size: 15 residues. CDR3 DNA sequence: TGTGCCAGCAGCTTCCGACTCCCCTCCTACAATGAGCAGTTCTTC. Amino acids: CASSFRLPSYNEQFF. Complete variable domain (other parts from reference TRBV7-6 and TRBJ2-1): GAGVSQSPRYKVTKRGQDVALRCDPISGHVSLYWYRQALGQGPEFLTYFNYEAQQDKSGLPNDRFSAERPEGSISTLTIQRTEQRDSAMYRCASSFRLPSYNEQFFGPGTRLTVL.

This clonotype was recorded at least ten times. This chain uses TRBV27 with TRBJ1-1; D unclear. Germline CDR1 is MNHEY and CDR2 is SMNVEV (reference sequence). With 6 bases removed from V and 0 bases from J, the gap between germline ends came to 8 bases. The CDR3 has 13 residues. The CDR3 region is CASRQNLNTEAFF. In DNA form, the CDR3 reads TGTGCCAGCAGACAGAATCTGAACACTGAAGCTTTCTTT.

This clonotype showed up just a few times. The V call is TRBV7-6, the J call TRBJ2-1, with TRBD2 matching 9 bases. V was clipped by 2 bases and J by 5 bases; unmatched bases: 10. The CDR3 is 17 residues long. Per the germline V gene, CDR1 is SGHVS and CDR2 is FNYEAQ. The CDR3 protein is CASSLQGGGALNNEQFF. DNA for the CDR3: TGTGCCAGCAGCTTACAGGGCGGGGGGGCCCTAAACAATGAGCAGTTCTTC.

A few counts support this clonotype. V gene TRBV9 combines with J gene TRBJ2-7; D not certain. Germline loops: CDR1 SGDLS, CDR2 YYNGEE. This CDR3 is 11 amino acids long. The ends were cut back, 0 bases at V and 10 bases at J, with 8 bases in the middle. CDR3 region: CASSVVGSQYF. The CDR3 nucleotides read TGTGCCAGCAGCGTAGTCGGCAGCCAGTACTTC.

V gene TRBV6-1 combines with J gene TRBJ2-1; TRBD1 matches at 7 bases. Germline V gene lookup returns CDR1 MNHNS and CDR2 SASEGT. V lost 4 bases and J lost 9; bases outside the gene matches: 6. The CDR3 covers 13 residues. This CDR3 reads CASSATGYGEQFF. CDR3 nucleotides: TGTGCCAGCAGTGCGACAGGGTACGGTGAGCAGTTCTTC.

The chain combines TRBV6-4 with TRBJ2-1; 7 nucleotides match TRBD1. Germline trimming cut 6 bases from V and 8 bases from J; bases unmatched to any gene: 16. The CDR3 totals 16 residues. Germline loops: CDR1 MRHNA, CDR2 SNTAGT. The CDR3 protein is CASRPTGDGTGYEQFF. DNA for the CDR3: TGTGCCAGCAGACCTACAGGGGATGGGACGGGCTATGAGCAGTTCTTC.

In this sample, this clonotype turned up a few times. The gene calls are TRBV12-3 or TRBV12-4 and TRBJ1-2; no firm D call. The CDR3 loop spans 14 amino acids. V gave up 4 bases and J gave up 0 bases, with 9 bases separating them. CDR3 amino acids: CASSSPFPNYGYTF. The CDR3 nucleotides read TGTGCCAGCAGTTCCCCCTTTCCTAACTATGGCTACACCTTC.

In this sample, this clonotype turned up many times. The V gene is TRBV20-1, the J gene TRBJ2-6; 10 nucleotides agree with TRBD2. V trimming: 6 bases; J trimming: 0 bases; junction bases outside the gene matches: 11. The germline V gene has CDR1 DFQATT and CDR2 SNEGSKA (reference sequence). This CDR3 region has 18 residues. CDR3 residues: CSAEGSSGSHSGANVLTF. Here the CDR3 DNA reads TGCAGTGCCGAAGGTTCTAGCGGGAGCCACTCTGGGGCCAACGTCCTGACTTTC.

The chain recombines TRBV3-1 with TRBJ2-1; D gene uncertain. The ends were cut back, 4 bases at V and 8 bases at J, with 15 bases in the middle. This CDR3 has 14 residues. Germline loops: CDR1 LGHDT, CDR2 YNNKEL (reference sequence). CDR3 sequence reads: CASSRVVAAYEQFF. Written as DNA, the CDR3 is TGTGCCAGCAGCCGGGTAGTGGCCGCCTATGAGCAGTTCTTC.

The gene calls are TRBV6-1 and TRBJ2-3; D may be TRBD1 or TRBD2 (6 bases each). CDR1 MNHNS and CDR2 SASEGT come from the germline V gene. Trimming took off 7 bases at V and 3 bases at J, with 14 bases between the two ends. The CDR3 spans 14 residues. The CDR3 sequence: CASTPEGGTDTQYF. As DNA, the CDR3 is TGTGCCAGCACACCTGAGGGGGGTACAGATACGCAGTATTTT.

This clonotype was detected many times. The chain couples TRBV12-3 or TRBV12-4 to TRBJ2-1, with D tentatively TRBD2 (5 bases). This CDR3 has 14 amino acids. Between the trimmed V and J ends, which lost 7 bases and 8 bases, there was a span of 18 bases. The CDR3 loop is CASTEGHGLDEQFF. Written as DNA, the CDR3 is TGTGCCAGCACCGAGGGTCATGGATTGGATGAGCAGTTCTTC.

The chain has TRBV2 and TRBJ2-7; no reliable D call. The CDR3 sequence is 17 residues long. The V and J ends lost 4 bases and 3 bases respectively, with 22 bases between them. CDR1 is SNHLY and CDR2 is FYNNEI in the germline V gene. CDR3 nucleotides: TGTGCCAGCAGTGTCCCATCAGGAGACGTAATCTTCTACGAGCAGTACTTC. This encodes CASSVPSGDVIFYEQYF. The variable domain in full, with the rest retrieved from reference TRBV2 and TRBJ2-7, is EPEVTQTPSHQVTQMGQEVILRCVPISNHLYFYWYRQILGQKVEFLVSFYNNEISEKSEIFDDQFSVERPDGSNFTLKIRSTKLEDSAMYFCASSVPSGDVIFYEQYFGPGTRLTVT.

V gene TRBV7-9 combines with J gene TRBJ2-1; 11 bases match TRBD2. The germline CDR1 and CDR2 sequences are SEHNR and FQNEAQ (reference sequence). The CDR3 has 17 amino acids. Unmatched junction bases numbered 7, after V lost 4 bases and J lost 2 bases. CDR3 DNA: TGTGCCAGCAGCTCCAACAGACTAGCGGGGACCTACAATGAGCAGTTCTTC. Its translation: CASSSNRLAGTYNEQFF.

The chain is built from TRBV7-9 and TRBJ2-1; 10 nucleotides match TRBD1. Germline V gene sequence: CDR1 SEHNR, CDR2 FQNEAQ (reference sequence). V trimming: 5 bases; J trimming: 7 bases; junction bases outside the gene matches: 8. This CDR3 has 15 residues. CDR3 bases: TGTGCCAGCAGCCAGAGCGACAGGGGGCTAAATGAGCAGTTCTTC. Translating gives CASSQSDRGLNEQFF.

About this clonotype: Germline is not matched at one junction end, which may reflect a read error. This chain links TRBV12-3 or TRBV12-4 with TRBJ2-7; 10 bases are shared with TRBD1. CDR3 length: 14 amino acids. The CDR3 region is CASSFRDRGYEKYF. CDR3 coding DNA: TGTGCCAGCAGTTTCCGGGACAGGGGCTACGAGAAGTACTTC.

This clonotype was seen a few times. The rearrangement joins TRBV9 to TRBJ2-1; D not certain. Germline V gives CDR1 SGDLS, CDR2 YYNGEE. CDR3 length: 14 residues. V lost 3 bases to trimming and J lost 3 bases, with 10 bases between them. The CDR3 loop is CASSAGGFYNEQFF. The CDR3 region has the DNA TGTGCCAGCAGCGCAGGTGGGTTCTACAATGAGCAGTTCTTC.

This chain links TRBV7-8 with TRBJ2-3; 10 nucleotides match TRBD2. The CDR3 has 16 residues. V trimming: 1 base; J trimming: 3 bases; junction bases outside the gene matches: 4. CDR1 is SGHVS, CDR2 FQNEAQ, per germline. CDR3 DNA: TGTGCCAGCAGCTTAGAGCTTAGCGGGGGGACAGATACGCAGTATTTT. Translated: CASSLELSGGTDTQYF.

This clonotype was observed many times. This sequence joins TRBV20-1 and TRBJ1-1; D is undetermined. Germline V gene sequence: CDR1 DFQATT, CDR2 SNEGSKA (reference sequence). Trimming left V 6 bases short and J 7 bases short, with 12 bases between. The CDR3 sequence is 11 residues long. The CDR3: CSAERESEAFF. DNA for the CDR3: TGCAGTGCCGAGAGGGAGAGTGAAGCTTTCTTT.

The chain uses TRBV30 and TRBJ2-1; 7 positions match TRBD1. V shed 3 bases, J shed 4 bases, and the junction held 3 bases outside the gene matches. Germline CDR1 GTSNPN, CDR2 SVGIG (reference sequence). This CDR3 has 13 amino acids. CDR3 sequence reads: CAWRSQGYNEQFF. CDR3 bases: TGTGCCTGGAGATCACAGGGGTACAATGAGCAGTTCTTC.